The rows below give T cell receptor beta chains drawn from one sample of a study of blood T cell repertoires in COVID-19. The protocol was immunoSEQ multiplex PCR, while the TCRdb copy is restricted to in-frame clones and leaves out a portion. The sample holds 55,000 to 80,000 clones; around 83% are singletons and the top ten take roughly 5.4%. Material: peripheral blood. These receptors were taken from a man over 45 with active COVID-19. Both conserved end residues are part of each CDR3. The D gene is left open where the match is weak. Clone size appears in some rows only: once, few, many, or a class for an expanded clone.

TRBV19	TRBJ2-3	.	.	TGTGCCAGTAGTATTCAGGTATTGGGTACGCAGTATTTT	CASSIQVLGTQYF
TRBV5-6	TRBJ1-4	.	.	TGTGCCAGCAGCTCGGGACACGTTAATGAAAAACTGTTTTTT	CASSSGHVNEKLFF
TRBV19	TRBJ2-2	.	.	TGTGCCAGTAGTCGGGCCGGGGAGCTGTTTTTT	CASSRAGELFF
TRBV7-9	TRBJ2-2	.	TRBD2	TGTGCCAGCAGCTCCTCTAGCGGCTACACCGGGGAGCTGTTTTTT	CASSSSSGYTGELFF
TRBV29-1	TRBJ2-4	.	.	TGCAGCGTTGAAGGCGGAGCGGAAAACATTCAGTACTTC	CSVEGGAENIQYF
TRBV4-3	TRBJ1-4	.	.	TGCGCCAGCAGCCACCAGGGCTCCACAGGGGAAAAACTGTTTTTT	CASSHQGSTGEKLFF
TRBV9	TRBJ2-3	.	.	TGTGCCAGCAGCGTAGAACAGGGAGCAGATACGCAGTATTTT	CASSVEQGADTQYF
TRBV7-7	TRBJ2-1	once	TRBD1	TGTGCTAGCAGCTGGGACAGGGACGATGAGCAGTTCTTC	CASSWDRDDEQFF
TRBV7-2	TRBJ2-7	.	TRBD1	TGTGCCAGCAGCTCTGGACAGGTGCGGGACGAGCAGTACTTC	CASSSGQVRDEQYF
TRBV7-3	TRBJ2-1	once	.	TGTGCCAGCAGCTTAGGGGCAGGGTCCTACAATGAGCAGTTCTTC	CASSLGAGSYNEQFF
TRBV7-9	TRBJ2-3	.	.	TGTGCCAGCAAACGTGCAGGGACTAGCACAGATACGCAGTATTTT	CASKRAGTSTDTQYF
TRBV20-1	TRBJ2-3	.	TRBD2	TGCAGTGCTAGTGTTCCGGGGGGGCCCACAGATACGCAGTATTTT	CSASVPGGPTDTQYF
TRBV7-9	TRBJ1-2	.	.	TGTGCCAGCTCCAGGGAGGGCTATGGCTACACCTTC	CASSREGYGYTF
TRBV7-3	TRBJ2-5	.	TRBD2	TGTGCCAGCAGCTCACCGACTAGCGGGACCCAAGAGACCCAGTACTTC	CASSSPTSGTQETQYF
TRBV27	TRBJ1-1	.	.	TGTGCCAGCAGTTTGCGCCCAAGCACTGAAGCTTTCTTT	CASSLRPSTEAFF
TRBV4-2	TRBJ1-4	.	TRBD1	TGTGCCAGCAGCCAAGTTTCTAGGACAGGTGGGGAAAAACTGTTTTTT	CASSQVSRTGGEKLFF
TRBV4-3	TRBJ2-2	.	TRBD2	TGCGCCAGCAGCCAAGAGATGAGGGGAGGGACCGGGGAGCTGTTTTTT	CASSQEMRGGTGELFF
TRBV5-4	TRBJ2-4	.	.	TGTGCCAGCAGCGGGCCCCGGGACGGGGGAAACATTCAGTACTTC	CASSGPRDGGNIQYF
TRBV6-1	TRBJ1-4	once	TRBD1	TGTGCCAGCAGTGATCACACAGGGGGCGGCCGGGATGAAAAACTGTTTTTT	CASSDHTGGGRDEKLFF
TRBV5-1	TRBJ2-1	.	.	TGCGCCAGCAGCCCGGGGGGCCGTTCCTACAATGAGCAGTTCTTC	CASSPGGRSYNEQFF
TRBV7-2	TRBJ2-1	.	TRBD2	TGTGCCAGCAGCTTCCAGTACGGGAGGGGGGGCAATGAGCAGTTCTTC	CASSFQYGRGGNEQFF
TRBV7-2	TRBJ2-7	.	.	TGTGCCAGCAGCTTAGGGCCCCAGGGCGCCTACGAGCAGTACTTC	CASSLGPQGAYEQYF
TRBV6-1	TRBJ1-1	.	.	TGTGCCAGCAGTGAAGCGGATCGGTGGGGGGTCCAGGCTTTCTTT	CASSEADRWGVQAFF
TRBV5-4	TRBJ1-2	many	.	TGTGCCAGCAGCTTGGAATCCGGGGGTCAGGGCTACACCTTC	CASSLESGGQGYTF
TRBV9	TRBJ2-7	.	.	TGTGCCAGCAGCGAAGGGGGAGGGGGCGAGCAGTACTTC	CASSEGGGGEQYF
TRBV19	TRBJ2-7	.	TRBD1	TGTGCCAGTAGTATTGACAGGGGTTACGAGCAGTACTTC	CASSIDRGYEQYF
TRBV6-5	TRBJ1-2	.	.	TGTGCCAGCAGTTCCGGGGGAGGGTCCTATGGCTACACCTTC	CASSSGGGSYGYTF
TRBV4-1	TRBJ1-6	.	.	TGCGCCAGCAGCCGGTCGTGGGGGGGGGATAATTCACCCCTCCACTTT	CASSRSWGGDNSPLHF
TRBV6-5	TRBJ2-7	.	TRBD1	TGTGCCAGCAGTCTAACACGACAGGGGGCGGTCGAGCAGTACTTC	CASSLTRQGAVEQYF
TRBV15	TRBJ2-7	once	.	TGTGCCACCAGCAGAGTGAGTGGCGAGCAGTACTTC	CATSRVSGEQYF